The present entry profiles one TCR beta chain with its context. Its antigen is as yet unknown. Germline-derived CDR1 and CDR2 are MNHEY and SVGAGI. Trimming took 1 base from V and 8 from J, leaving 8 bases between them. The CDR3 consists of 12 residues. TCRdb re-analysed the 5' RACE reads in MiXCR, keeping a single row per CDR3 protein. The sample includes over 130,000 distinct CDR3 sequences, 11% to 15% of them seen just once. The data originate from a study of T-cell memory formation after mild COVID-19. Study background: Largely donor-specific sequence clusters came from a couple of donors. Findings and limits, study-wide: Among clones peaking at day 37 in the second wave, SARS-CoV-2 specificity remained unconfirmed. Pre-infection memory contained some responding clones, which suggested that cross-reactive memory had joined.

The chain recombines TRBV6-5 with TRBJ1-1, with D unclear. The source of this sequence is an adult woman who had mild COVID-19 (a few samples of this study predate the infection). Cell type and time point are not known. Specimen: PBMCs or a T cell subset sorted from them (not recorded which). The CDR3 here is CASSYFGQEAFF. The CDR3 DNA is TGTGCCAGCAGTTACTTTGGCCAGGAAGCTTTCTTT.